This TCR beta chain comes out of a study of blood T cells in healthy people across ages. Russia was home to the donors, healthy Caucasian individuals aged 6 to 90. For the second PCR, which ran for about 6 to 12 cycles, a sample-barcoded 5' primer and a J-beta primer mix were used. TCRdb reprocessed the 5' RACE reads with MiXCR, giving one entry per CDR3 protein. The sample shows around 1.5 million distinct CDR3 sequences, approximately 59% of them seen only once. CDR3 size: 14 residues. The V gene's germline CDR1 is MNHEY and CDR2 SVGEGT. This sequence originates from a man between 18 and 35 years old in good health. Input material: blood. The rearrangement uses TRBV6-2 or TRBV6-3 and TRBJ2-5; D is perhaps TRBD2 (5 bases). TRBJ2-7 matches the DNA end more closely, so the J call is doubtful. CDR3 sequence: CASNDRDKPAEQYF. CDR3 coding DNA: TGTGCCAGCAACGACCGGGATAAGCCTGCCGAGCAGTACTTC.